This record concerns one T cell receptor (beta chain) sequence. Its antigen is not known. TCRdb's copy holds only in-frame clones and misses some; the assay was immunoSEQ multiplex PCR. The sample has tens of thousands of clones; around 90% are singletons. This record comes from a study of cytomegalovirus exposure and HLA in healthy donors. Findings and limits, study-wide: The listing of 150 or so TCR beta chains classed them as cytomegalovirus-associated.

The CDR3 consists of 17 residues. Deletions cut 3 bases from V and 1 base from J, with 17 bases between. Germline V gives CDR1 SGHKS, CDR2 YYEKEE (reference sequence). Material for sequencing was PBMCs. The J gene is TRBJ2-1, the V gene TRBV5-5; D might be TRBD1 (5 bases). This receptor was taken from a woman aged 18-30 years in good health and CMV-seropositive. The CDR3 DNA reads TGTGCCAGCAGCTCCCAGAGCAGGGCTTTGTCCTACAATGAGCAGTTCTTC. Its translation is CASSSQSRALSYNEQFF. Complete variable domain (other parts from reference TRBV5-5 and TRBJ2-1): DAGVTQSPTHLIKTRGQQVTLRCSPISGHKSVSWYQQVLGQGPQFIFQYYEKEERGRGNFPDRFSARQFPNYSSELNVNALLLGDSALYLCASSSQSRALSYNEQFFGPGTRLTVL.